This TCR beta chain came from a study of T cells in Graves' hyperthyroidism and ophthalmopathy. Study findings and constraints: Patients with ophthalmopathy were separated from those with stable hyperthyroidism by a 13 V-J model.

Points on this clonotype: What it recognizes is unknown.

Trimming took 1 base from V and 2 from J, leaving 4 bases between them. Germline V gene lookup returns CDR1 SGHVS and CDR2 FQNEAQ. The CDR3 has 13 residues. Those patients with uncontrolled infection, other autoimmune disease, pregnancy or lactation were excluded. RNA transcripts gave rise to amplified TCR beta CDR3 regions. A first-round RT-PCR of the TCR CDR3 used the HTBI primer set. TCRdb reprocessed the multiplex PCR reads via MiXCR and lists one record per CDR3 protein. The table includes more than 350,000 distinct CDR3 sequences, about 15% detected once. This clonotype originated in a woman in her 30s with Graves' hyperthyroidism that later progressed to Graves' ophthalmopathy. The chain employs TRBV7-8 and TRBJ2-3; D is ambiguous. Specimen: blood. In DNA, the CDR3 is TGTGCCAGCAGCTTAGACGTCACAGATACGCAGTATTTT. It yields the protein CASSLDVTDTQYF.